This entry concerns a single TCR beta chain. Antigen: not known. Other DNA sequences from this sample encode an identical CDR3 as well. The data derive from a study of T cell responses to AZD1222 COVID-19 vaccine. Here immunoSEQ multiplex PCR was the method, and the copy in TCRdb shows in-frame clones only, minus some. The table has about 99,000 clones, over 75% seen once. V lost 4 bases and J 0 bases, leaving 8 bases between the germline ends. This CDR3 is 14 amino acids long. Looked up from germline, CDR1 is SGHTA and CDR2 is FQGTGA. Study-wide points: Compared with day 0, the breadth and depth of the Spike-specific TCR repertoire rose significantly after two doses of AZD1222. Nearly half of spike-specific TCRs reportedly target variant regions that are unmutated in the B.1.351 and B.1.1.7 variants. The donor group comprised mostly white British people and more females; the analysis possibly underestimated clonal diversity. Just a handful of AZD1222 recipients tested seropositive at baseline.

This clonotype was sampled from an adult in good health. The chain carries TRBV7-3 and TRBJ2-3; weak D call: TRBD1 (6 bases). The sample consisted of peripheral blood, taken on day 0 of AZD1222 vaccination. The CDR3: CASSSGQSTDTQYF. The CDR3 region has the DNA TGTGCCAGCAGCTCAGGACAGAGCACAGATACGCAGTATTTT.